This TCR beta chain was found in a study of shared clonotypes between healthy human individuals. CDR1 and CDR2 (germline): SGHNT, YYREEE (reference sequence). Trimming removed 4 bases from V and 3 bases from J, with 6 bases in between. There are 12 residues in the CDR3. Comment on this clone: What it binds is not known.

Study conclusions and caveats: Investigators expected sequencing depth to affect clonotype sharing among donors.

Profiling relied on immunoSEQ multiplex PCR, and the TCRdb table lists in-frame clones only, not all of them. The profile shows about 1.1 million clones, approximately 75% of them singletons. This clonotype originated in a man younger than 35 in good health. Some clones in this sample may be carry-over from other donors' samples. The sample was memory CD4+ T cells from PBMCs. As for subset: CD45RA-negative fraction. The chain carries TRBV5-4 and TRBJ2-3, with D unresolved. This CDR3 reads CASSPETDTQYF. CDR3 coding DNA: TGTGCCAGCAGCCCGGAAACAGATACGCAGTATTTT.